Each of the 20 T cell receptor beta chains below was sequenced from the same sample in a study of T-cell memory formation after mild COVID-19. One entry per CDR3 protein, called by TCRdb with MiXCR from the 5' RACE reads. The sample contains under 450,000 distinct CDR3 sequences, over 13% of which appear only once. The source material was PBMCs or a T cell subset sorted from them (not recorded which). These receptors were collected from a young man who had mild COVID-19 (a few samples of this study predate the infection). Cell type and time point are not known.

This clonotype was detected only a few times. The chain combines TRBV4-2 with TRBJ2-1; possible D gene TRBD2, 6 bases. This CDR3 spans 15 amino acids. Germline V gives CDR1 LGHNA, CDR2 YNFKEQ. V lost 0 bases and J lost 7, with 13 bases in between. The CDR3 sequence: CASSQDSEGLNEQFF. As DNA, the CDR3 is TGTGCCAGCAGCCAAGATTCGGAGGGGTTGAATGAGCAGTTCTTC.

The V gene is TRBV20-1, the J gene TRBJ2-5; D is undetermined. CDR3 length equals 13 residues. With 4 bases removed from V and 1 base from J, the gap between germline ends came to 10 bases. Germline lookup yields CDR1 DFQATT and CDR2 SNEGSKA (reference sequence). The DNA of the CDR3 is TGCAGTGCTAACCGGGCTCCCCAAGAGACCCAGTACTTC. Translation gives CSANRAPQETQYF.

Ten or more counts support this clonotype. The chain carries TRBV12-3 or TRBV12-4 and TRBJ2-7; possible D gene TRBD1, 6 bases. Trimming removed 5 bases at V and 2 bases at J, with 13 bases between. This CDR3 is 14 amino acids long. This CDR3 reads CASSHDRFPYEQYF. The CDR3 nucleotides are TGTGCCAGCAGTCATGACAGGTTCCCCTACGAGCAGTACTTC.

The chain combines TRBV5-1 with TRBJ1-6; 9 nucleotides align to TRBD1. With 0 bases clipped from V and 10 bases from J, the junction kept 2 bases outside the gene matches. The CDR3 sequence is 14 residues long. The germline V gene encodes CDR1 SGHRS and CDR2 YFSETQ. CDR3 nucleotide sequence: TGCGCCAGCAGCTTGGGACAGGGGGGCTCACCCCTCCACTTT. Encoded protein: CASSLGQGGSPLHF.

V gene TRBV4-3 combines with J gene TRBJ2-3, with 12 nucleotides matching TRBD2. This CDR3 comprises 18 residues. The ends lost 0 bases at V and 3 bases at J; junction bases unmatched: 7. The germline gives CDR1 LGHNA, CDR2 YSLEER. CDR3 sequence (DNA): TGCGCCAGCAGCCAAGACAAGGGCACTAGCGGGGGGACAGATACGCAGTATTTT. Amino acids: CASSQDKGTSGGTDTQYF.

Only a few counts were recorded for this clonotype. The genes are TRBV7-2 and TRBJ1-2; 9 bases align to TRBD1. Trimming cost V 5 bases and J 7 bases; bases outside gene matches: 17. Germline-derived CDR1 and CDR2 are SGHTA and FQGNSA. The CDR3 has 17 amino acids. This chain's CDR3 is CASSLGRAGQGTSGYTF. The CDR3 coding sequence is TGTGCCAGCAGCCTAGGAAGGGCCGGACAGGGGACCTCTGGCTACACCTTC.

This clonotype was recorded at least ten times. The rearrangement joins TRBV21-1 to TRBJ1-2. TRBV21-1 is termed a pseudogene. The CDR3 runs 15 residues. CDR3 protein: CASSKAGDSNYGYTF. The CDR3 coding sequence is TGTGCCAGCAGCAAAGCGGGGGACTCTAACTATGGCTACACCTTC.

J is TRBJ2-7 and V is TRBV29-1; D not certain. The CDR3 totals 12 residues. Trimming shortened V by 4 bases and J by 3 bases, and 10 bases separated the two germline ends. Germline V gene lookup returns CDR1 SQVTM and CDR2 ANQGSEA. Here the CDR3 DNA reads TGCAGCGTTGCCCCTGACGACTACGAGCAGTACTTC. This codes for CSVAPDDYEQYF.

The CDR3 DNA sequence: TGCGCCAGCAGCTGGGGACACGGCACCGGGGAGCTGTTTTTT. This codes for CASSWGHGTGELFF. The chain employs TRBV4-3 and TRBJ2-2, with a possible D match to TRBD1 (6 bases). Trimming took 5 bases from V and 4 from J, leaving 11 bases between them. The CDR3 has 14 amino acids. CDR1 and CDR2 (germline): LGHNA, YSLEER.

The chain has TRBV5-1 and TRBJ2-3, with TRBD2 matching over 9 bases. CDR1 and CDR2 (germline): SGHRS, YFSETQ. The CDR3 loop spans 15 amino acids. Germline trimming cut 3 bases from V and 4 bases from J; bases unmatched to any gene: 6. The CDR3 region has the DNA TGCGCCAGCAGCTGGCGGGGGGGCCGGGCAGATACGCAGTATTTT. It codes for CASSWRGGRADTQYF.

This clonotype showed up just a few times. The CDR3 DNA is TGTGCCAGCAGTTCGACAGGGTCGGGTGGCTACACCTTC. Translated, it gives CASSSTGSGGYTF. The gene calls are TRBV27 and TRBJ1-2, with 7 bases matching TRBD1. CDR1 and CDR2 (germline): MNHEY, SMNVEV (reference sequence). Unmatched junction bases numbered 6, after V lost 4 bases and J lost 7 bases. The CDR3 has 13 amino acids.

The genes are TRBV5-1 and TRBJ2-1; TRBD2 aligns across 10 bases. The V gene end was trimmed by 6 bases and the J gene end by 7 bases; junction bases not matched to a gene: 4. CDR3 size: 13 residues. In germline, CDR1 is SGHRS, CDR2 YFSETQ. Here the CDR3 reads CASNSGGSNEQFF. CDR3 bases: TGCGCCAGCAATAGCGGGGGGTCTAATGAGCAGTTCTTC.

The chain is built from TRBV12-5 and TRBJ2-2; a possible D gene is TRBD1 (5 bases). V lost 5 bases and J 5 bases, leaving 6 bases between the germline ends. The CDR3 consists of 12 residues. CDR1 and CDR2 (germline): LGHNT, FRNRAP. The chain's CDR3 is CASGPGTGELFF. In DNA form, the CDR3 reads TGTGCTAGTGGTCCAGGGACCGGGGAGCTGTTTTTT.

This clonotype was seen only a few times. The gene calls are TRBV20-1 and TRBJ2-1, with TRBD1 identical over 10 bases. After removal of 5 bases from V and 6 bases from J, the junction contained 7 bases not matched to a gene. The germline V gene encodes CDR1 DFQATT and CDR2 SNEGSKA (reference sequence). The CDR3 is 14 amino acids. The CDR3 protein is CSAVPGDRGNEQFF. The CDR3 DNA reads TGCAGTGCTGTTCCGGGGGACAGGGGCAATGAGCAGTTCTTC.

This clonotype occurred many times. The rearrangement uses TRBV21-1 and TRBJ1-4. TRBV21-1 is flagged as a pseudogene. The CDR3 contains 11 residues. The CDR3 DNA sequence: TGTGCCAGCAGCAAAGATGAAAAACTGTTTTTT. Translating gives CASSKDEKLFF.

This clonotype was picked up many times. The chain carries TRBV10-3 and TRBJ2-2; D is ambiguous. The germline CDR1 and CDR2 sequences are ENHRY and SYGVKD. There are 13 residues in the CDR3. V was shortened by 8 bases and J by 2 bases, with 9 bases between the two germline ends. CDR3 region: CAISGPNTGELFF. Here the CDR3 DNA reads TGTGCCATCTCCGGACCAAACACCGGGGAGCTGTTTTTT.

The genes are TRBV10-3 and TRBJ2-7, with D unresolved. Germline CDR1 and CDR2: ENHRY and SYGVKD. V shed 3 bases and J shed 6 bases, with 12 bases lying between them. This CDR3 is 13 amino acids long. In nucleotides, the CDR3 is TGTGCCATCAGTGAAAGCCGGAACCCCGAGCAGTACTTC. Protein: CAISESRNPEQYF.

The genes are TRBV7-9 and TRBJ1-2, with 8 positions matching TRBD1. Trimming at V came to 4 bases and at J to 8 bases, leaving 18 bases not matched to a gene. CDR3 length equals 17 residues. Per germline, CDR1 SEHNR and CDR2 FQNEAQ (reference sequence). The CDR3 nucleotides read TGTGCCAGCAGCTCTGCCCCGGGACAGGCCTCCGAGAGAGGCTACACCTTC. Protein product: CASSSAPGQASERGYTF. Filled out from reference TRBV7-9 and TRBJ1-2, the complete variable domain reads DTGVSQNPRHKITKRGQNVTFRCDPISEHNRLYWYRQTLGQGPEFLTYFQNEAQLEKSRLLSDRFSAERPKGSFSTLEIQRTEQGDSAMYLCASSSAPGQASERGYTFGSGTRLTVV.

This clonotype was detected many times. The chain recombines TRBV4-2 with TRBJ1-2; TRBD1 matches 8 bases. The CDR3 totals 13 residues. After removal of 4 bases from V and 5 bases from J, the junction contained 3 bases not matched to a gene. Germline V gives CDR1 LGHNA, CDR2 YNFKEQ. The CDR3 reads CASSPTGGYGYTF. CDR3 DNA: TGTGCCAGCAGCCCCACAGGGGGGTATGGCTACACCTTC.

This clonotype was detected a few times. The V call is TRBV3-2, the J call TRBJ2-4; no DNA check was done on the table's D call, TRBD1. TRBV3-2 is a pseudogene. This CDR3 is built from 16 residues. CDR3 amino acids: CASSLGPPKTKNIQYF. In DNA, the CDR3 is TGTGCCAGCAGCTTGGGACCACCCAAAACCAAAAACATTCAGTACTTC.